One and the same sample provided the 19 T cell receptor beta chains below, sequenced in a study of identical twins. One entry per CDR3 protein, called by TCRdb with MiXCR from the 5' RACE reads. The sample consists of around 1.7 million distinct CDR3 sequences, around 33% of them appearing once. Sequences were obtained from cord blood. These receptors all stem from a newborn girl in good health.

This clonotype came up a few times. The V call is TRBV5-1, the J call TRBJ2-5; D perhaps matches TRBD2 (6 bases). Germline lookup yields CDR1 SGHRS and CDR2 YFSETQ. This CDR3 spans 15 amino acids. The V gene lost 1 base and the J gene lost 2 bases, with 12 bases spanning the gap. CDR3 nucleotide sequence: TGCGCCAGCAGCTTGACACGGGGGTTACAAGAGACCCAGTACTTC. Encoded protein: CASSLTRGLQETQYF.

This clonotype was detected a few times. V gene TRBV25-1 combines with J gene TRBJ2-7; TRBD1 is a possible D gene (7 bases). V lost 3 bases, J lost 9 bases, and 18 bases lay in between. The CDR3 is 14 residues long. The germline gives CDR1 MGHDK, CDR2 SYGVNS. The CDR3 protein is CASSDPQWQGGQYF. The CDR3 region has the DNA TGTGCCAGCAGTGACCCCCAATGGCAGGGGGGGCAGTACTTC.

This clonotype was observed many times. The chain carries TRBV7-9 and TRBJ2-5; 7 nucleotides line up with TRBD2. The CDR3 sequence is 15 residues long. J gave up 5 bases and V 3 bases, and 9 bases lay outside the gene matches. Germline loops: CDR1 SEHNR, CDR2 FQNEAQ (reference sequence). For the CDR3, the DNA is TGTGCCAGCAGCTTTGGACTAGGGTTTTCGGAGACCCAGTACTTC. Translated: CASSFGLGFSETQYF.

A few counts support this clonotype. This chain uses TRBV20-1 with TRBJ1-1; a possible D gene is TRBD1 (6 bases). V was shortened by 8 bases and J by 0 bases, with 13 bases between the two germline ends. The germline V gene has CDR1 DFQATT and CDR2 SNEGSKA (reference sequence). This CDR3 has 13 amino acids. CDR3 in amino acids: CSPSYRVNTEAFF. The CDR3 bases are TGCAGTCCCTCCTACAGGGTGAACACTGAAGCTTTCTTT.

This clonotype was observed a handful of times. This chain links TRBV7-8 with TRBJ2-1; the match to TRBD2 covers 7 bases. Germline V lookup: CDR1 SGHVS, CDR2 FQNEAQ. The CDR3 runs 17 residues. With V trimmed by 2 bases and J by 7 bases, 14 bases remained unmatched. The CDR3, as DNA: TGTGCCAGCAGCTTATTCGGACTAGATCGGGTCATAAATGAGCAGTTCTTC. Its protein is CASSLFGLDRVINEQFF.

In the case of this clonotype: The junction shows a germline mismatch at one end, possibly a read error. The chain couples TRBV9 to TRBJ1-2; tentative D call: TRBD1 (6 bases). CDR1 and CDR2 (germline): SGDLS, YYNGEE. This CDR3 has 14 residues. CDR3 DNA: TGTGCCAGCGGCGTAGCAGGGGCCGGGGATGGCTACACCTTC. Protein sequence: CASGVAGAGDGYTF.

The CDR3 region is CASSPRVRTSGTDTQYF. The DNA of the CDR3 is TGTGCCAGCAGCCCAAGGGTCAGGACTAGCGGCACAGATACGCAGTATTTT. The chain has TRBV3-1 and TRBJ2-3; 9 bases line up with TRBD2. This CDR3 has 17 residues. Trimming cost V 4 bases and J 1 base; bases outside gene matches: 9. Germline assignment: CDR1 LGHDT and CDR2 YNNKEL (reference sequence).

This clonotype was seen only once. The CDR3: CSARTGGPLNEQFF. CDR3 in DNA: TGCAGTGCTAGGACGGGGGGGCCTCTCAATGAGCAGTTCTTC. The chain joins TRBV20-1 to TRBJ2-1, with TRBD2 matching over 8 bases. CDR3 length: 14 amino acids. V gave up 3 bases and J gave up 6 bases; unmatched junction bases: 7. Germline CDR1 is DFQATT and CDR2 is SNEGSKA (reference sequence).

The sample holds a few counts of this clonotype. The chain couples TRBV6-6 to TRBJ2-5, with a tentative D call TRBD2 (5 bases). The CDR3 covers 17 residues. Germline V lookup: CDR1 MNHNY, CDR2 SVGAGI (reference sequence). V was trimmed by 3 bases and J by 9 bases, leaving 26 bases between them. The CDR3 loop is CASSYGLVDGGKMAQYF. CDR3 nucleotide sequence: TGTGCCAGCAGTTATGGTTTAGTGGATGGAGGCAAGATGGCCCAGTACTTC.

This chain uses TRBV30 with TRBJ2-7; D gene uncertain. The germline gives CDR1 GTSNPN, CDR2 SVGIG (reference sequence). The CDR3 extends over 10 amino acids. The V end lost 5 bases, the J end lost 5 bases, and 7 bases lay between the germline ends. CDR3 in DNA: TGTGCCTGGGGTAACCACGAGCAGTACTTC. Its translation: CAWGNHEQYF.

CDR3 sequence (DNA): TGTGCCAGCAGTTCCCTGCCCAGGACGTCGTACGAGCAGTACTTC. This codes for CASSSLPRTSYEQYF. The chain combines TRBV28 with TRBJ2-5; D not certain. Judging by the DNA end, TRBJ2-7 fits better; the J call may be wrong. CDR1 is MDHEN, CDR2 SYDVKM, per germline. The CDR3 is 15 amino acids.

V and J are TRBV29-1 and TRBJ1-2; unclear D gene. The V end was cut by 6 bases, the J end by 2 bases, with 10 bases between. The CDR3 length is 12 residues. CDR1 and CDR2 (germline): SQVTM, ANQGSEA. CDR3 bases: TGCAGCGTGAAACACTGGAACTATGGCTACACCTTC. Its protein product is CSVKHWNYGYTF.

This chain connects TRBV7-2 to TRBJ2-1, with D unresolved. The CDR3 has 12 amino acids. Germline lookup yields CDR1 SGHTA and CDR2 FQGNSA. V gave up 4 bases and J gave up 10 bases, with 11 bases separating them. The CDR3 sequence is CASSSLLGEQFF. CDR3 coding DNA: TGTGCCAGCAGCTCCCTCTTAGGGGAGCAGTTCTTC.

This chain connects TRBV18 to TRBJ2-7, with 7 bases identical to TRBD2. V was clipped by 3 bases and J by 0 bases; unmatched bases: 5. Germline V gene lookup returns CDR1 KGHSH and CDR2 LQKENI. This CDR3 region has 15 residues. CDR3 nucleotide sequence: TGTGCCAGCTCACCCCAAGAGCGGGGCTCCTACGAGCAGTACTTC. It yields the protein CASSPQERGSYEQYF.

This clonotype was picked up a small number of times. V usage is TRBV5-1 and J usage is TRBJ2-5; D perhaps matches TRBD1 (5 bases). The CDR3 runs 14 residues. From germline, CDR1 is SGHRS and CDR2 YFSETQ. The germline V and J ends were trimmed by 6 bases and 1 base, with 13 bases remaining between them. The CDR3 region is CASNFGHSQETQYF. Here the CDR3 DNA reads TGCGCCAGCAACTTCGGACATTCCCAAGAGACCCAGTACTTC.

This clonotype was observed a few times. The rearrangement uses TRBV4-2 and TRBJ2-7; D may be TRBD2 (6 bases). The CDR3 contains 13 residues. Germline V gives CDR1 LGHNA, CDR2 YNFKEQ. Trimming stripped 2 bases from V and 4 bases from J, with 9 bases between. The CDR3 DNA is TGTGCCAGCAGCCAATCTAGCGTTTACGAGCAGTACTTC. This codes for CASSQSSVYEQYF.

V gene TRBV9 combines with J gene TRBJ1-1; perhaps TRBD1 as D (6 bases). Trimming took 1 base from V and 3 from J, leaving 10 bases between them. The CDR3 covers 14 residues. CDR1 SGDLS and CDR2 YYNGEE come from the germline V gene. CDR3 sequence: CASSVSRGDTEAFF. CDR3 DNA sequence: TGTGCCAGCAGCGTATCAAGGGGGGACACTGAAGCTTTCTTT.

This rearrangement joins TRBV28 to TRBJ2-5; no reliable D call. With the DNA end fitting TRBJ2-1 better, the J assignment may be wrong. Germline V gene sequence: CDR1 MDHEN, CDR2 SYDVKM. The CDR3 loop spans 14 amino acids. This CDR3 reads CASSFLRLQETQFF. CDR3 nucleotides: TGTGCCAGCAGTTTTCTACGGCTGCAAGAGACCCAGTTCTTC.

This clonotype was recorded a few times. This chain joins TRBV5-1 and TRBJ2-7, with D possibly matching TRBD2 (6 bases). Deletions cut 0 bases from V and 1 base from J, with 11 bases between. From germline, CDR1 is SGHRS and CDR2 YFSETQ. The CDR3 consists of 15 residues. This CDR3 reads CASSLGDSYSYEQYF. The CDR3 DNA follows: TGCGCCAGCAGCTTGGGGGACTCTTATTCCTACGAGCAGTACTTC.